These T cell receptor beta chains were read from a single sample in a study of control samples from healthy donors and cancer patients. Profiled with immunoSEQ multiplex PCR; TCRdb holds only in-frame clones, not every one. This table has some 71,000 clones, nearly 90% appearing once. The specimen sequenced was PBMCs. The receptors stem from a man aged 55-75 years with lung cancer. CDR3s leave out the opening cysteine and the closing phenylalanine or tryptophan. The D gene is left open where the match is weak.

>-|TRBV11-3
ASSLAPDTQY
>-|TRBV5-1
ASSLADPRYEQY
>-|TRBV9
ASSVGRAASTDTQY
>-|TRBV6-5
ASSRAINNEQF
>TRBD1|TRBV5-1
ASSPDRARTEAF
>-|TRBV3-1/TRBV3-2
ASSRGWGAQGSEQF
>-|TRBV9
ASSVPRGAVRGETQY
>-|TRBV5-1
ASSLAAASKVGELF
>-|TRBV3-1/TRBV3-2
ASSPKSGLNQPQH
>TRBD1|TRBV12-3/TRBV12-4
ASSTGGPDTQY
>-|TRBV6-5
ASRLSGSDEQF
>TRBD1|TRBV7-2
ASSPQVGDRGLETQY
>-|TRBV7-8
ASSLVNPGNTGELF
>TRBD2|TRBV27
PSSPETRGGRTGELF
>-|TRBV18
ASSRRVDQETQY
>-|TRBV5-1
ASSPAPGTGELF
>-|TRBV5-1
ASSLASPGTGNTIY
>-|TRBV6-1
ASSEESGDGYT
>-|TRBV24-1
ATSDFQDQPQH
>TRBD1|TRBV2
ASSVGTGGGTQY
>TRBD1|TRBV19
ASSDRDRVGYT
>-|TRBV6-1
ASSENRGQNYGYT
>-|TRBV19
ASSITWEQF
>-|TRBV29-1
SAATGRGTEAF